This is a list of T cell receptor beta chains from one sample in a study of blood T cell repertoires in COVID-19. Sequenced by immunoSEQ multiplex PCR; TCRdb stores in-frame clones only, minus some. The sample consists of approximately 220,000 clones, around 91% of them appearing once. Sample: PBMCs or T cells enriched from blood (not recorded which). The receptors were sampled from a woman between 18 and 29 years old in a cohort exposed to, infected with or recovered from COVID-19 (not recorded which). CDR3s include the opening cysteine and the closing phenylalanine or tryptophan. The D gene is left open where the match is weak. Only some rows state a clone size, as once, few, many or a class for expanded clones.

V: TRBV19
J: TRBJ1-6
size: -
D: -
length: 15
DNA: TGTGCCAGTAGTAGGAACCGACAGGAGGATTCACCCCTCCACTTT
CDR3: CASSRNRQEDSPLHF

V: TRBV24-1
J: TRBJ1-2
size: -
D: TRBD1
length: 14
DNA: TGTGCCGCCGCCTCGGGTGAGGGGGCCGGCGGCTACACCTTC
CDR3: CAAASGEGAGGYTF

V: TRBV13
J: TRBJ1-5
size: -
D: -
length: 13
DNA: TGTGCCAGTACCGCAGGGAATCGGCAGCCCCAGCATTTT
CDR3: CASTAGNRQPQHF

V: TRBV2
J: TRBJ1-5
size: -
D: -
length: 14
DNA: TGTGCCAGCAAATCCGTCCAGGGCGAACAGCCCCAGCATTTT
CDR3: CASKSVQGEQPQHF

V: TRBV5-1
J: TRBJ1-1
size: once
D: -
length: 14
DNA: TGCGCCAGCAGCTTGGACGGGGGTGACACTGAAGCTTTCTTT
CDR3: CASSLDGGDTEAFF

V: TRBV9
J: TRBJ2-1
size: -
D: -
length: 14
DNA: TGTGCCAGCAGCGCTGACAGTCCCTACAATGAGCAGTTCTTC
CDR3: CASSADSPYNEQFF

V: TRBV15
J: TRBJ1-1
size: -
D: TRBD1
length: 13
DNA: TGTGCCACCAGCGGGGGACAGGGCTTTGAAGCTTTCTTT
CDR3: CATSGGQGFEAFF

V: TRBV18
J: TRBJ1-2
size: -
D: TRBD1
length: 17
DNA: TGTGCCAGCTCACCGGAGACCGGGACAGCTCGTGGCTATGGCTACACCTTC
CDR3: CASSPETGTARGYGYTF

V: TRBV7-3
J: TRBJ1-1
size: -
D: -
length: 15
DNA: TGTGCCAGCAGCCCCTCGGGGCAGGGGAATACTGAAGCTTTCTTT
CDR3: CASSPSGQGNTEAFF

V: TRBV12-3/TRBV12-4
J: TRBJ1-1
size: -
D: -
length: 13
DNA: TGTGCCAGCACCCTGTTTATGAACACTGAAGCTTTCTTT
CDR3: CASTLFMNTEAFF

V: TRBV19
J: TRBJ1-5
size: -
D: TRBD1
length: 15
DNA: TGTGCCAGTAGTTCTCAGAAAGGGGGCGGTCAGCCCCAGCATTTT
CDR3: CASSSQKGGGQPQHF